The T cell receptor beta chain under discussion was sequenced for a study of cytomegalovirus exposure and HLA in healthy donors. Study context: Out of 150 million to 200 million T cells, an earlier analysis found 117 million unique TCR beta sequences in total. General study results and limits: Association of 16,951 TCR beta sequences with HLA alleles was found at 0.05 false discovery rate in a later analysis. Donor immune exposure was known only as CMV serostatus. Reports indicated that the classifier achieved high specificity and sensitivity in diagnosing cytomegalovirus status.

V lost 3 bases to trimming and J lost 0 bases, with 3 bases between them. CDR1 is MDHEN and CDR2 is SYDVKM in the germline V gene. This CDR3 comprises 13 residues. Use of 60 Vbeta and 13 Jbeta primers characterized the PCR. Method: immunoSEQ multiplex PCR; TCRdb's copy keeps in-frame clones and lacks some. The data hold around 110,000 clones, with 55% to 65% observed a single time. Concerning this clone: What it binds is not known.

Source material: PBMCs. This receptor was identified in a woman between 25 and 40 years old in good health and CMV-seronegative. The chain links TRBV28 to TRBJ1-5; unclear D gene. The CDR3 reads CASSFGSNQPQHF. The CDR3 nucleotides read TGTGCCAGCAGTTTCGGTAGCAATCAGCCCCAGCATTTT.